The clone carrying this TCR beta chain was counted a few times. As yet, its antigen is unknown. This sample was taken from a study of blood T cells in healthy people across ages. The authors ran a second PCR of roughly 6 to 12 cycles using a sample-barcoded 5' primer and a J-beta primer mix. TCRdb fed the 5' RACE reads into MiXCR, producing one record per CDR3 protein. The repertoire holds 1 million or so distinct CDR3 sequences, more than 35% seen once, with about 20% in the top ten. Study results and caveats: A roughly linear fall in TCR beta diversity per million T cells was seen with increasing age. Any changes in expanded clonotypes were possibly confounded, as donor CMV status remained unknown.

Germline CDR1 is SGHAT and CDR2 is FQNNGV. The trim removed 5 bases at V and 0 bases at J, leaving 17 bases unmatched. This CDR3 is built from 21 residues. Isolating PBMCs gave at least 6 million of these cells per sample. Per sample, no less than 5 micrograms of total RNA were extracted. The V call is TRBV11-2, the J call TRBJ2-7, with 15 bases that match TRBD2. The sample was blood. The TCR was taken from an older woman in good health. CDR3 sequence (DNA): TGTGCCAGCAGCCTGCAGGGGACTAGCGGGAGGAGGGAATATGACTCCTACGAGCAGTACTTC. Translating gives CASSLQGTSGRREYDSYEQYF.